The rows below give T cell receptor beta chains drawn from one sample of a study of spatial heterogeneity in lung cancer. Each CDR3 protein gets one entry after TCRdb re-called the 5' RACE reads with MiXCR. The sample yields around 12,000 distinct CDR3 sequences, around 5% seen once. The material sequenced was lung tumor tissue, taken at surgery. The receptor set was obtained from a male donor with early-stage non-small cell lung cancer. Each CDR3 is given without its conserved first and last residue. Clone size is shown for a subset of rows, as once, few, many or a class of expanded clone.

clone_size,j_call,v_call,cdr3_aa
many,TRBJ2-7,TRBV19,ASQDRGYYEQY
many,TRBJ2-1,TRBV9,ASSVGANEQF
many,TRBJ2-3,TRBV7-2,ASSNRQGGTDTQY
many,TRBJ2-2,TRBV6-5,ASSYSGRLNTGELF
many,TRBJ2-3,TRBV29-1,SAQKGSDTQY
many,TRBJ1-6,TRBV28,ASRSAGVIPNSPLH
many,TRBJ2-4,TRBV29-1,SVAGLAGNRINIQY
many,TRBJ2-2,TRBV11-1,ASSLADGVGELF
medium-sized,TRBJ2-6,TRBV20-1,SASDPSGSSGANVLT
many,TRBJ2-1,TRBV4-1,ASSQVGTRNEQF
-,TRBJ2-2,TRBV6-2/TRBV6-3,ASSYQGRGNTGELF
many,TRBJ2-3,TRBV6-6,ASSYRGDTDTQY
-,TRBJ2-3,TRBV27,ASRQAGADTQY
many,TRBJ1-4,TRBV3-1,ASGKGGAELF
many,TRBJ2-2,TRBV5-1,ASRSSGIDTGELF
many,TRBJ2-3,TRBV10-3,AIRPPSADTQY
many,TRBJ2-3,TRBV20-1,SDQGLGTDTQY
many,TRBJ2-4,TRBV7-3,ASSIQGLRAKNIQY
many,TRBJ1-1,TRBV7-3,ASSSGAGLTEAF
many,TRBJ1-5,TRBV6-2/TRBV6-3,ASSYSGTRTQH
many,TRBJ1-3,TRBV12-3/TRBV12-4,ASRSYTGQGSRGNTIY
many,TRBJ1-1,TRBV5-5,ASSFVYTEAF
many,TRBJ1-6,TRBV6-2/TRBV6-3,ASSRPGLLNSPLH
many,TRBJ1-2,TRBV6-1,ASSGRQGSERRGYT